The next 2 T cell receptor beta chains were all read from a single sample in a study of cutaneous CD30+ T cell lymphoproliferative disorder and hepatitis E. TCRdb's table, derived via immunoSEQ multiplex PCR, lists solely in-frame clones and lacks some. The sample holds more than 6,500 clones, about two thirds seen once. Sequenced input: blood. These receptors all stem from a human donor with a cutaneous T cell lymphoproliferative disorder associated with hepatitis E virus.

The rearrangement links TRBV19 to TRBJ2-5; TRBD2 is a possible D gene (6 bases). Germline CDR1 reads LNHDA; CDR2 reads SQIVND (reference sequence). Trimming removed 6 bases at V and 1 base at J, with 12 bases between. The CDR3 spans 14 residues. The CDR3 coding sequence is TGTGCCAGTAGCATTACTAGCAGCCAAGAGACCCAGTACTTC. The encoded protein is CASSITSSQETQYF.

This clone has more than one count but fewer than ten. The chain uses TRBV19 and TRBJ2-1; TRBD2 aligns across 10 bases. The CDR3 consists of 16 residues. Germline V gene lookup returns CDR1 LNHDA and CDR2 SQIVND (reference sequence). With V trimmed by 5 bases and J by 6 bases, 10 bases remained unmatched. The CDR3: CASSDLAGAGSNEQFF. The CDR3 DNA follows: TGTGCCAGTAGTGATCTAGCGGGGGCCGGTAGCAATGAGCAGTTCTTC. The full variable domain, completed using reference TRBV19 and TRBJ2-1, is DGGITQSPKYLFRKEGQNVTLSCEQNLNHDAMYWYRQDPGQGLRLIYYSQIVNDFQKGDIAEGYSVSREKKESFPLTVTSAQKNPTAFYLCASSDLAGAGSNEQFFGPGTRLTVL.